This TCR beta chain came from a study of human T cells and chemical hapten exposure. CDR1 and CDR2 (germline): MDHEN, SYDVKM. Trimming pared 8 bases from V and 4 bases from J, leaving 15 bases between. The CDR3 contains 13 residues. The sample holds a few counts of this clonotype. The time point here: healthy volunteer bleed at 6 weeks. Unseparated into fractions, whole blood served as the source from which total RNA was extracted. Individual cDNA molecules (in the library) carried attached unique molecular identifiers. Using its own MiXCR run on the RACE reads, TCRdb lists one record per CDR3 protein. The table lists 65,000 to 95,000 distinct CDR3 sequences, 8.5% to 10% of them singletons, with less than 2% in the top ten.

Sequencing used whole blood. The chain is built from TRBV28 and TRBJ2-7; TRBD1 might be the D (5 bases). This sequence was found in a female donor in good health. Some clones in this sample may be carry-over from other donors' samples. The CDR3 reads CASLTEGAYEQYF. For the CDR3, the DNA is TGTGCCAGCCTGACAGAAGGAGCTTACGAGCAGTACTTC.